The entry that follows covers one T cell receptor beta chain sequence. The antigen is undetermined. Being one base from a much bigger clone, this may be a read error. The germline gives CDR1 MDHEN, CDR2 SYDVKM. This CDR3 has 17 amino acids. The template was RNA from unsorted bulk tissue. This non-tumor lung sample came from over 3 cm beyond the tumor edge. Three rounds of nested PCR, following a modified ARM-PCR protocol, produced the TCRbeta library. TCRdb fed the multiplex PCR reads into MiXCR, producing one record per CDR3 protein. The sample shows about 76,000 distinct CDR3 sequences, roughly 80% of them seen only once. This record belongs to a study of tumor and adjacent non-tumor tissue in lung cancer. In the study overall: Aged about 31 to 85 years, patients included fewer than 11 men and a handful of women with stage I to III disease.

Whole-study findings and limits: Top 100 clones took a larger repertoire share in normal lung. Patients with more diverse tumor TCRs had worse survival.

This rearrangement joins TRBV28 to TRBJ1-6; 9 positions match TRBD1. Sequenced: distant non-tumor lung tissue. The TCR comes from a man aged 60-69 years with non-small cell lung cancer. This CDR3 reads CARSLYAQGADNSPLHF. DNA for the CDR3: TGTGCCAGGAGTTTATACGCACAGGGGGCGGATAATTCACCCCTCCACTTT.